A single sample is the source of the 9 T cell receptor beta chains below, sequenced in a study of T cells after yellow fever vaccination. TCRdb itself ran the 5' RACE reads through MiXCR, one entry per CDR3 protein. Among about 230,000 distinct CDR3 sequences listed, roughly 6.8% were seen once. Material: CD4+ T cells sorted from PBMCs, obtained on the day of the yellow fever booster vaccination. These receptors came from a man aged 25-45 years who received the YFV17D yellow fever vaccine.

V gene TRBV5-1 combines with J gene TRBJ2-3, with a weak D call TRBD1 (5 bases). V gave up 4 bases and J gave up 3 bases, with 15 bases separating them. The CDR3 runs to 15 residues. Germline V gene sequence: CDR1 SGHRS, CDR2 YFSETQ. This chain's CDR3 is CASSLGFAGTDTQYF. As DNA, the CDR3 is TGCGCCAGCAGCCTTGGATTTGCAGGGACAGATACGCAGTATTTT. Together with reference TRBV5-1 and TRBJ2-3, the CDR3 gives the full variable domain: KAGVTQTPRYLIKTRGQQVTLSCSPISGHRSVSWYQQTPGQGLQFLFEYFSETQRNKGNFPGRFSGRQFSNSRSEMNVSTLELGDSALYLCASSLGFAGTDTQYFGPGTRLTVL.

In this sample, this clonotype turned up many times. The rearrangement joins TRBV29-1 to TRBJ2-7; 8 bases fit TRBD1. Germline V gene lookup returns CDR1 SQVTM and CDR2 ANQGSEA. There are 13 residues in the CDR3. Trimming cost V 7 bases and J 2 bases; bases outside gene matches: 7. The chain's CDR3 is CSARTGKTYEQYF. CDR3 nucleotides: TGCAGCGCCCGGACAGGGAAGACCTACGAGCAGTACTTC.

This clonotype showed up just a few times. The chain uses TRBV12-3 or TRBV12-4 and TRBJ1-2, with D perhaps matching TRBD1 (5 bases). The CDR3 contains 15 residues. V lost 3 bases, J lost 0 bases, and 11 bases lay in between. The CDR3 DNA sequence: TGTGCCAGCAGTTTGGAACAGGCAACTAACTATGGCTACACCTTC. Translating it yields CASSLEQATNYGYTF.

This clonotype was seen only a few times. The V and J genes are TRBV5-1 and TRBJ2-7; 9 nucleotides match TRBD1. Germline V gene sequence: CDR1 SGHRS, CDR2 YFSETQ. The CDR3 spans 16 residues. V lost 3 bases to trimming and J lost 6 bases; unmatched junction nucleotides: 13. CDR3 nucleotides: TGCGCCAGCAGCTATCCATCACAGGGGGCGTATGGCGAGCAGTACTTC. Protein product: CASSYPSQGAYGEQYF. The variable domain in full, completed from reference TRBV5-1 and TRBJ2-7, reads KAGVTQTPRYLIKTRGQQVTLSCSPISGHRSVSWYQQTPGQGLQFLFEYFSETQRNKGNFPGRFSGRQFSNSRSEMNVSTLELGDSALYLCASSYPSQGAYGEQYFGPGTRLTVT.

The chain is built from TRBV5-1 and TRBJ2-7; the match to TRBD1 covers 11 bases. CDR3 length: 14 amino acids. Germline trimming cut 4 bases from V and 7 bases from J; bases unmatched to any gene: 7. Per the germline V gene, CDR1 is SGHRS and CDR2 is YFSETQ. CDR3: CASSTDRGPSEQYF. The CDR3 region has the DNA TGCGCCAGCAGCACGGACAGGGGGCCTTCGGAGCAGTACTTC. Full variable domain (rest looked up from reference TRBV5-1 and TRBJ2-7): KAGVTQTPRYLIKTRGQQVTLSCSPISGHRSVSWYQQTPGQGLQFLFEYFSETQRNKGNFPGRFSGRQFSNSRSEMNVSTLELGDSALYLCASSTDRGPSEQYFGPGTRLTVT.

CDR3 in amino acids: CASSYDQGAQYEQYF. CDR3 DNA: TGTGCCAGCAGTTACGATCAGGGGGCGCAGTACGAGCAGTACTTC. The chain carries TRBV6-5 and TRBJ2-7; TRBD1 matches 8 bases. This CDR3 is built from 15 residues. Trimming cost V 2 bases and J 4 bases; bases outside gene matches: 7. The germline CDR1 and CDR2 sequences are MNHEY and SVGAGI.

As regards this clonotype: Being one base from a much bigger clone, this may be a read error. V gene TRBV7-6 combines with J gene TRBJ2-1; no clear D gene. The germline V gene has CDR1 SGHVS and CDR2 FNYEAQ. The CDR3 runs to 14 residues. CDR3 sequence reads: CASSLEVYYNKQFF. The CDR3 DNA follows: TGTGCCAGCAGCTTAGAGGTCTATTACAATAAGCAGTTCTTC.

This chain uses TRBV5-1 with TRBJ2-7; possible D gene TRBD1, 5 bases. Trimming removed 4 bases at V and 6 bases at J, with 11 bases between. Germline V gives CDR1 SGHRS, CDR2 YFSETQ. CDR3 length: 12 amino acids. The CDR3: CASSHPQGEQYF. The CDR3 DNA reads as TGCGCCAGCAGCCATCCCCAGGGCGAGCAGTACTTC. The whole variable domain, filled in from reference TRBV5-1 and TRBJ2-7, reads KAGVTQTPRYLIKTRGQQVTLSCSPISGHRSVSWYQQTPGQGLQFLFEYFSETQRNKGNFPGRFSGRQFSNSRSEMNVSTLELGDSALYLCASSHPQGEQYFGPGTRLTVT.

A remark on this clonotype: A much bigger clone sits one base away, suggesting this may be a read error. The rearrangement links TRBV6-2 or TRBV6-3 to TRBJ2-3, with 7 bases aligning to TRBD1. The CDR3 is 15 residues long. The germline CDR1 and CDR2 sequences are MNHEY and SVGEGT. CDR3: CASSLTGWNTDTHYF. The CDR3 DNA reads TGTGCCAGCAGTTTGACAGGGTGGAACACAGATACGCATTATTTT.